One sample yielded the 18 T cell receptor beta chains listed below, sequenced in a study of T-cell reconstitution after alpha-beta-depleted transplantation in children. Unique molecular identifiers tagged the TCRbeta library. TCRdb itself ran the PCR reads through MiXCR, one entry per CDR3 protein. This sample yields about 610,000 distinct CDR3 sequences, of which under 12% are seen a single time; about 4.2% belongs to the top ten. The source material was PBMCs from the stem cell graft donor, sampled from the stem cell graft. The receptors here all came from a human donor who donated a stem cell graft to a child with acute myeloid leukemia.

This clonotype was counted a few times. This rearrangement joins TRBV11-2 to TRBJ2-1; 8 bases align to TRBD2. J lost 6 bases, V lost 1 base, and 5 bases had no gene match. Germline V lookup: CDR1 SGHAT, CDR2 FQNNGV. The CDR3 totals 15 residues. This CDR3 reads CASSLVTGGPNEQFF. The CDR3 DNA follows: TGTGCCAGCAGCTTAGTAACGGGAGGGCCCAATGAGCAGTTCTTC.

This clonotype was detected many times. The chain links TRBV7-2 to TRBJ2-2; 11 nucleotides agree with TRBD2. V gave up 6 bases and J gave up 4 bases; unmatched junction bases: 4. From germline, CDR1 is SGHTA and CDR2 FQGNSA. The CDR3 consists of 15 residues. CDR3 DNA: TGTGCCAGCAGACCCGGGACTAGCGGCACCGGGGAGCTGTTTTTT. Translation: CASRPGTSGTGELFF.

This chain links TRBV20-1 with TRBJ1-1; D call uncertain. Germline CDR1 DFQATT, CDR2 SNEGSKA (reference sequence). CDR3 length: 15 residues. The V and J ends lost 0 bases and 1 base respectively, with 12 bases between them. As DNA, the CDR3 is TGCAGTGCTAGAGACCCGGGAGGTCGGAACACTGAAGCTTTCTTT. Protein: CSARDPGGRNTEAFF.

This clonotype was counted only a few times. The J gene is TRBJ2-4, the V gene TRBV18; 8 bases map to TRBD1. CDR1 is KGHSH and CDR2 is LQKENI in the germline V gene. With 1 base clipped from V and 16 bases from J, the junction kept 6 bases outside the gene matches. The CDR3 has 12 residues. The CDR3 spells CASSPQRDRPYF. DNA for the CDR3: TGTGCCAGCTCACCACAACGGGACAGGCCCTACTTC.

This clonotype was picked up a small number of times. The chain uses TRBV18 and TRBJ2-1; D call uncertain. This CDR3 region has 15 residues. The germline CDR1 and CDR2 sequences are KGHSH and LQKENI. Trimming took off 7 bases at V and 2 bases at J, with 15 bases between the two ends. The CDR3 region has the DNA TGTGCCAGCTTCACCAGCGTCGGAACCTACAATGAGCAGTTCTTC. Its translation: CASFTSVGTYNEQFF.

This clonotype was seen a few times. The rearrangement uses TRBV15 and TRBJ2-1, with a tentative D call TRBD2 (5 bases). Trimming took 0 bases from V and 5 from J, leaving 14 bases between them. Germline V gene lookup returns CDR1 LNHNV and CDR2 YYDKDF (reference sequence). The CDR3 runs 16 residues. The CDR3 is CATSRDMSGTHNEQFF. The DNA for the CDR3 is TGTGCCACCAGCAGAGATATGAGCGGAACCCACAATGAGCAGTTCTTC.

This clonotype was detected many times. This rearrangement joins TRBV12-3 or TRBV12-4 to TRBJ2-7; no clear D gene. There are 11 residues in the CDR3. Trimming took off 5 bases at V and 4 bases at J, with 6 bases between the two ends. DNA for the CDR3: TGTGCCAGCAGTCCCGCTTACGAGCAGTACTTC. Translating gives CASSPAYEQYF.

This clonotype was picked up many times. The CDR3 sequence: CSVGRGMIAPYNEQFF. The CDR3 DNA sequence: TGCAGCGTTGGCAGGGGAATGATAGCGCCCTACAATGAGCAGTTCTTC. The chain is built from TRBV29-1 and TRBJ2-1; possible D gene TRBD1, 6 bases. V was trimmed by 4 bases and J by 2 bases, leaving 18 bases between them. In germline, CDR1 is SQVTM, CDR2 ANQGSEA. The length of the CDR3 is 16 residues.

The rearrangement links TRBV20-1 to TRBJ2-7, with a tentative D call TRBD2 (5 bases). V was shortened by 7 bases and J by 2 bases, with 15 bases between the two germline ends. The CDR3 totals 13 residues. Germline V gene sequence: CDR1 DFQATT, CDR2 SNEGSKA (reference sequence). CDR3 nucleotide sequence: TGCAGTGTAAGAGGGTACCCTGCCTACGAGCAGTACTTC. This codes for CSVRGYPAYEQYF.

The sample holds a few counts of this clonotype. The chain combines TRBV20-1 with TRBJ2-1; TRBD2 matches at 12 bases. The CDR3 is 15 amino acids. Unmatched junction bases numbered 8, after V lost 6 bases and J lost 5 bases. The germline V gene encodes CDR1 DFQATT and CDR2 SNEGSKA (reference sequence). The CDR3 nucleotides are TGCAGTGCCCAGACTAGCGGGAGTGGGCACAATGAGCAGTTCTTC. Translation gives CSAQTSGSGHNEQFF.

This clonotype was detected only a few times. This rearrangement joins TRBV12-3 or TRBV12-4 to TRBJ2-3; possible D gene TRBD2, 6 bases. The CDR3 length is 14 residues. The V and J ends lost 2 bases and 4 bases respectively, with 10 bases between them. CDR3 protein: CASSLMRDSDTQYF. CDR3 nucleotides: TGTGCCAGCAGTTTAATGCGGGACTCAGATACGCAGTATTTT.

The table lists this clonotype with many counts. CDR3 bases: TGTGCCAGCAGCCAAGATAAGTATCCCGGCTACACCTTC. This sequence encodes CASSQDKYPGYTF. This chain links TRBV4-2 with TRBJ1-2; D is unclear. Germline V gene data show CDR1 as LGHNA and CDR2 as YNFKEQ. Deletions cut 0 bases from V and 8 bases from J, with 10 bases between. The CDR3 is 13 amino acids.

The chain carries TRBV6-4 and TRBJ2-2, with 7 bases fitting TRBD2. Germline CDR1 and CDR2: MRHNA and SNTAGT. The CDR3 length is 15 residues. The DNA of the CDR3 is TGTACCATCTGCCTGGGGGGGACGAACACCGGGGAGCTGTTTTTT. Translating gives CTICLGGTNTGELFF.

The V gene is TRBV7-3, the J gene TRBJ2-7; 8 positions match TRBD2. CDR3 length: 15 amino acids. The germline CDR1 and CDR2 sequences are SGHTA and FQGTGA. V shed 6 bases, J shed 5 bases, and the junction held 12 bases outside the gene matches. The CDR3 region has the DNA TGTGCCAGCAGTCTAAATAGCGGGGAGGACCACGAGCAGTACTTC. Amino acids: CASSLNSGEDHEQYF.

The J gene is TRBJ2-1, the V gene TRBV19, with D possibly called TRBD1 or TRBD2 (6 bases each). The CDR3 contains 19 residues. Germline V gene sequence: CDR1 LNHDA, CDR2 SQIVND (reference sequence). Trimming left V 3 bases short and J 4 bases short, with 25 bases between. CDR3 sequence: CASSIGNGGAVSGYNEQFF. DNA for the CDR3: TGTGCCAGTAGTATTGGGAACGGGGGCGCGGTGTCGGGATACAATGAGCAGTTCTTC.

Concerning this clonotype itself: A single base separates this from a much larger clone, so it may be a read error. The chain couples TRBV20-1 to TRBJ2-3, with D perhaps matching TRBD1 or TRBD2 (5 bases each). Germline CDR1 reads DFQATT; CDR2 reads SNEGSKA (reference sequence). There are 17 residues in the CDR3. The DNA for the CDR3 is TGCTGTGGGCAAACGCGGCACCCTGAGGGGTTCACAGATACGCAGTATTTT. It yields the protein CCGQTRHPEGFTDTQYF.

The V gene is TRBV2, the J gene TRBJ2-3; D remains unclear. The CDR3 length is 15 residues. Trimming cost V 8 bases and J 4 bases, with 19 bases left between them. The germline V gene has CDR1 SNHLY and CDR2 FYNNEI. CDR3 DNA sequence: TGTGCCAGCTGCCAGGAAGGAGCGAAAGCAGATACGCAGTATTTT. It is translated as CASCQEGAKADTQYF.

In its sample, this clonotype was seen a few times. This sequence joins TRBV11-2 and TRBJ2-3, with 8 bases matching TRBD1. Germline CDR1 SGHAT, CDR2 FQNNGV. The V and J ends lost 3 bases and 1 base, in that order; junction bases with no gene match: 9. This CDR3 has 17 amino acids. In nucleotides, the CDR3 is TGTGCCAGCAGCTTGTCACTTCGGGGACAGGGCACAGATACGCAGTATTTT. It specifies CASSLSLRGQGTDTQYF.